One and the same sample provided the 2 T cell receptor beta chains below, sequenced in a study of blood T cell repertoires in COVID-19 (dated by TCRdb to about 2020). Library method: the immunoSEQ multiplex PCR assay. Entries here come from immuneACCESS through TCRdb and include only in-frame sequences with V and J called. Some clones fail to appear in such tables; in the studies checked, an unresolved V gene covers under half of the shortfall, and the cause of the remainder is unknown. For this sample there are under 350,000 clones; approximately 87% appear just once. The leading ten clones occupy roughly 4.6% of the sample. Sequencing was done on a sample of peripheral blood. The origin of the receptors is a man between 60 and 75 years old who had recovered from COVID-19.

The chain is built from TRBV19 and TRBJ2-5, with a weak D call TRBD2 (6 bases). The CDR3 runs 17 residues. Germline CDR1 LNHDA, CDR2 SQIVND (reference sequence). V shed 1 base and J shed 3 bases, with 18 bases lying between them. The CDR3 bases are TGTGCCAGTAGTATAGCAACTCGTGGGAGGAGAGAAGAGACCCAGTACTTC. Its translation is CASSIATRGRREETQYF.

The chain carries TRBV19 and TRBJ2-1; 8 positions agree with TRBD2. The CDR3 consists of 14 residues. Germline V gives CDR1 LNHDA, CDR2 SQIVND (reference sequence). Trimming cost V 7 bases and J 4 bases; bases outside gene matches: 6. The CDR3, as DNA: TGTGCCAGTATGGTTAGCGGGATATACAATGAGCAGTTCTTC. Its protein is CASMVSGIYNEQFF. Filled out from reference TRBV19 and TRBJ2-1, the complete variable domain reads DGGITQSPKYLFRKEGQNVTLSCEQNLNHDAMYWYRQDPGQGLRLIYYSQIVNDFQKGDIAEGYSVSREKKESFPLTVTSAQKNPTAFYLCASMVSGIYNEQFFGPGTRLTVL.